What follows are 25 T cell receptor beta chains derived from one specimen sequenced in a study of cytomegalovirus exposure and HLA in healthy donors. Here immunoSEQ multiplex PCR was the method, and the copy in TCRdb shows in-frame clones only, minus some. Of fewer than 250,000 clones listed, 85% to 90% are singletons. Source material: PBMCs. The receptors come from a man in his late teens or twenties in good health and CMV-seronegative.

V is TRBV7-2 and J is TRBJ2-1, with 8 bases fitting TRBD2. V trimming: 6 bases; J trimming: 2 bases; junction bases outside the gene matches: 3. Germline-derived CDR1 and CDR2 are SGHTA and FQGNSA. This CDR3 has 14 amino acids. The CDR3 nucleotides are TGTGCCAGCAGTGAGCGGGGGACCTACAATGAGCAGTTCTTC. It specifies CASSERGTYNEQFF.

The V call is TRBV2, the J call TRBJ1-5, with D uncertain. V was pared by 10 bases and J by 0 bases, with 25 bases between. CDR3 size: 18 residues. Looked up from germline, CDR1 is SNHLY and CDR2 is FYNNEI. Here the CDR3 DNA reads TGTGCCACCGGACTCGGGCTAGAGTCGCGATATAGCAATCAGCCCCAGCATTTT. Residues: CATGLGLESRYSNQPQHF.

V and J are TRBV5-1 and TRBJ1-1, with D tentatively TRBD1 (5 bases). V was shortened by 2 bases and J by 0 bases, with 11 bases between the two germline ends. The length of the CDR3 is 15 residues. The V gene's germline CDR1 is SGHRS and CDR2 YFSETQ. The CDR3 DNA reads as TGCGCCAGCAGCTTTGCCCCAGGGTTGAACACTGAAGCTTTCTTT. Residues: CASSFAPGLNTEAFF.

CDR3 protein: CATTKDSSSYNEQFF. DNA for the CDR3: TGCGCCACCACAAAAGACAGCAGCTCCTACAATGAGCAGTTCTTC. The rearrangement uses TRBV4-3 and TRBJ2-1; the D gene is possibly TRBD1 (5 bases). Germline V gene data show CDR1 as LGHNA and CDR2 as YSLEER. The germline V and J ends were trimmed by 10 bases and 0 bases, with 16 bases remaining between them. CDR3 length: 15 amino acids.

This chain connects TRBV28 to TRBJ2-5; 9 bases are a match to TRBD2. Germline V gene sequence: CDR1 MDHEN, CDR2 SYDVKM. V was clipped by 7 bases and J by 1 base; unmatched bases: 4. The CDR3 runs 14 residues. The CDR3 region has the DNA TGTGCCAGCACTCTTAGCGGGGGCCAAGAGACCCAGTACTTC. This gives the protein CASTLSGGQETQYF. The entire variable domain, with the rest obtained from reference TRBV28 and TRBJ2-5, is as follows: DVKVTQSSRYLVKRTGEKVFLECVQDMDHENMFWYRQDPGLGLRLIYFSYDVKMKEKGDIPEGYSVSREKKERFSLILESASTNQTSMYLCASTLSGGQETQYFGPGTRLLVL.

The rearrangement joins TRBV7-2 to TRBJ2-4; 11 bases line up with TRBD1. CDR1 SGHTA and CDR2 FQGNSA come from the germline V gene. This CDR3 contains 16 residues. V shed 5 bases and J 11 bases; nucleotides not matched to a gene: 14. CDR3 amino acids: CASSPQGQGVQVVQYF. CDR3 coding DNA: TGTGCCAGCAGCCCGCAGGGACAGGGGGTTCAGGTTGTTCAGTACTTC.

The chain has TRBV15 and TRBJ2-4; D is perhaps TRBD1 (5 bases). V was shortened by 0 bases and J by 2 bases, with 14 bases between the two germline ends. The CDR3 totals 17 residues. Germline V gene lookup returns CDR1 LNHNV and CDR2 YYDKDF (reference sequence). CDR3 in DNA: TGTGCCACCAGCAGAGATGTACAGGATTTGACCAAAAACATTCAGTACTTC. It translates to CATSRDVQDLTKNIQYF.

The rearrangement links TRBV6-6 to TRBJ2-1; 7 bases are a match to TRBD2. The trim removed 0 bases at V and 4 bases at J, leaving 0 bases unmatched. This CDR3 comprises 14 residues. Germline loops: CDR1 MNHNY, CDR2 SVGAGI (reference sequence). CDR3 nucleotide sequence: TGTGCCAGCAGTTACTCGGGGGGGTACAATGAGCAGTTCTTC. Its protein product is CASSYSGGYNEQFF.

The chain couples TRBV7-3 to TRBJ2-2; possible D gene TRBD1, 6 bases. The germline V and J ends were trimmed by 0 bases and 0 bases, with 14 bases remaining between them. The CDR3 has 18 residues. Germline V gene sequence: CDR1 SGHTA, CDR2 FQGTGA. DNA of the CDR3: TGTGCCAGCAGCTTAACGACCTACAGGGCCGCGAACACCGGGGAGCTGTTTTTT. As protein: CASSLTTYRAANTGELFF. The whole variable domain, filled in from reference TRBV7-3 and TRBJ2-2, reads GAGVSQTPSNKVTEKGKYVELRCDPISGHTALYWYRQSLGQGPEFLIYFQGTGAADDSGLPNDRFFAVRPEGSVSTLKIQRTERGDSAVYLCASSLTTYRAANTGELFFGEGSRLTVL.

The DNA for the CDR3 is TGCGCCAGCAGCTCTCAGGGGGCAGGGGAGACCCAGTACTTC. This codes for CASSSQGAGETQYF. This rearrangement joins TRBV5-1 to TRBJ2-5, with 8 bases identical to TRBD1. CDR1 and CDR2 from the germline V gene are SGHRS and YFSETQ. Trimming took 3 bases from V and 5 from J; bases not matched to a gene: 6. This CDR3 comprises 14 residues.

V and J are TRBV6-5 and TRBJ1-4; 8 bases map to TRBD1. The CDR3 has 15 residues. Germline CDR1 MNHEY, CDR2 SVGAGI. The trim removed 2 bases at V and 7 bases at J, leaving 6 bases unmatched. CDR3 protein: CASSYTTGGGEKLFF. The CDR3 region has the DNA TGTGCCAGCAGTTACACAACAGGGGGGGGTGAAAAACTGTTTTTT.

The rearrangement links TRBV7-2 to TRBJ1-4, with TRBD1 matching over 10 bases. The CDR3 is 15 residues long. In germline, CDR1 is SGHTA, CDR2 FQGNSA. Losses at the gene ends were 3 bases for V and 6 bases for J; bases not matched to a gene: 4. The CDR3 is CASSFLGQGHEKLFF. The CDR3 DNA is TGTGCCAGCAGCTTCTTGGGACAGGGGCATGAAAAACTGTTTTTT.

The rearrangement joins TRBV6-5 to TRBJ1-2, with D possibly matching TRBD1 (6 bases). The CDR3 runs to 14 residues. The V and J ends lost 0 bases and 8 bases respectively, with 13 bases between them. CDR1 and CDR2 from the germline V gene are MNHEY and SVGAGI. The CDR3 sequence is CASSYSKGVYGYTF. The CDR3, as DNA: TGTGCCAGCAGTTACTCAAAGGGGGTATACGGCTACACCTTC.

The chain links TRBV4-1 to TRBJ2-6; a possible D gene is TRBD1 (5 bases). Germline CDR1 MGHRA, CDR2 YSYEKL. This CDR3 has 15 amino acids. V was clipped by 7 bases and J by 1 base, with 11 bases between them. CDR3 coding DNA: TGCGCCAGCACGCAGGGTTCGTCTGGGGCCAACGTCCTGACTTTC. Its translation: CASTQGSSGANVLTF.

The CDR3: CAWRMSSEAQYF. The CDR3 coding sequence is TGTGCCTGGAGGATGTCTTCTGAGGCGCAGTATTTT. This chain joins TRBV30 and TRBJ2-3, with D uncertain. Germline V lookup: CDR1 GTSNPN, CDR2 SVGIG (reference sequence). V shed 3 bases and J shed 10 bases, with 14 bases lying between them. CDR3 length: 12 residues. Together with reference TRBV30 and TRBJ2-3, the CDR3 gives the full variable domain: SQTIHQWPATLVQPVGSPLSLECTVEGTSNPNLYWYRQAAGRGLQLLFYSVGIGQISSEVPQNLSASRPQDRQFILSSKKLLLSDSGFYLCAWRMSSEAQYFGPGTRLTVL.

This clone was observed a single time. This chain uses TRBV25-1 with TRBJ2-1; 13 nucleotides match TRBD2. CDR1 is MGHDK and CDR2 is SYGVNS in the germline V gene. The J segment lost 7 bases and the V segment lost 3 bases, leaving 6 bases of the junction unmatched. The CDR3 runs to 16 residues. The CDR3 protein is CASSDPGLAGINEQFF. The CDR3 DNA follows: TGTGCCAGCAGTGACCCGGGACTAGCGGGGATTAATGAGCAGTTCTTC.

The chain is built from TRBV19 and TRBJ2-1; D is possibly TRBD2 (5 bases). The CDR3 length is 13 residues. Germline values: CDR1 LNHDA, CDR2 SQIVND (reference sequence). The V gene lost 11 bases and the J gene lost 9 bases, with 20 bases spanning the gap. The CDR3, as DNA: TGTGCCTCTAAATTCGGGATTGGAGGTGAGCAGTTCTTC. Translating gives CASKFGIGGEQFF.

This chain connects TRBV13 to TRBJ2-7, with 8 bases aligning to TRBD1. Germline CDR1 is PRHDT and CDR2 is FYEKMQ (reference sequence). The CDR3 contains 15 residues. With 3 bases clipped from V and 5 bases from J, the junction kept 9 bases outside the gene matches. The CDR3 sequence: CASSFLTGVVHEQYF. As DNA, the CDR3 is TGTGCCAGCAGCTTTCTGACAGGGGTAGTGCACGAGCAGTACTTC.

The genes are TRBV29-1 and TRBJ1-4, with TRBD1 as a possible D gene (5 bases). Germline V gene lookup returns CDR1 SQVTM and CDR2 ANQGSEA. The CDR3 is 15 amino acids. Trimming stripped 7 bases from V and 0 bases from J, with 15 bases between. The CDR3 bases are TGCAGCGCCGTCGGGGGTAGTACAACTAATGAAAAACTGTTTTTT. It codes for CSAVGGSTTNEKLFF.

The genes are TRBV7-2 and TRBJ1-2; D unclear. The CDR3 sequence is 13 residues long. The germline V gene encodes CDR1 SGHTA and CDR2 FQGNSA. Deletions cut 5 bases from V and 8 bases from J, with 15 bases between. This CDR3 reads CASSATREGGYTF. The CDR3 region has the DNA TGTGCCAGCAGCGCCACCCGTGAGGGAGGCTACACCTTC. The whole variable domain, filled in from reference TRBV7-2 and TRBJ1-2, reads GAGVSQSPSNKVTEKGKDVELRCDPISGHTALYWYRQSLGQGLEFLIYFQGNSAPDKSGLPSDRFSAERTGGSVSTLTIQRTQQEDSAVYLCASSATREGGYTFGSGTRLTVV.

The sample holds a few counts of this clone. The rearrangement links TRBV9 to TRBJ2-2; TRBD2 matches 8 bases. Germline V gene sequence: CDR1 SGDLS, CDR2 YYNGEE. V lost 0 bases, J lost 4 bases, and 2 bases stayed unmatched. The length of the CDR3 is 15 residues. DNA of the CDR3: TGTGCCAGCAGCGTAGCGGGAGGGCCCACCGGGGAGCTGTTTTTT. Its translation: CASSVAGGPTGELFF.

The chain is built from TRBV11-2 and TRBJ2-7; tentatively, D is TRBD2 (6 bases). V lost 1 base, J lost 1 base, and 11 bases lay in between. Germline values: CDR1 SGHAT, CDR2 FQNNGV. The CDR3 totals 15 residues. CDR3 sequence reads: CASSLVVEGSYEQYF. CDR3 bases: TGTGCCAGCAGCTTAGTAGTGGAGGGTTCCTACGAGCAGTACTTC.

The V gene is TRBV14, the J gene TRBJ1-2; D may be TRBD1 (5 bases). This CDR3 has 14 residues. Trimming removed 6 bases at V and 5 bases at J, with 16 bases between. Germline CDR1 reads SGHDN; CDR2 reads FVKESK. The CDR3 here is CASRPTGGWYGYTF. CDR3 sequence (DNA): TGTGCCAGCAGGCCTACGGGGGGATGGTATGGCTACACCTTC. Complete variable domain (other parts from reference TRBV14 and TRBJ1-2): EAGVTQFPSHSVIEKGQTVTLRCDPISGHDNLYWYRRVMGKEIKFLLHFVKESKQDESGMPNNRFLAERTGGTYSTLKVQPAELEDSGVYFCASRPTGGWYGYTFGSGTRLTVV.

This chain uses TRBV7-8 with TRBJ2-2; 8 nucleotides agree with TRBD2. The CDR3 loop spans 16 amino acids. J gave up 6 bases and V 3 bases, and 9 bases lay outside the gene matches. Germline CDR1 reads SGHVS; CDR2 reads FQNEAQ. DNA for the CDR3: TGTGCCAGCAGCTTTATACTAGCGGAGGCGTCCGGGGAGCTGTTTTTT. Its translation is CASSFILAEASGELFF.

V usage is TRBV6-6 and J usage is TRBJ2-7, with D possibly being TRBD1 (6 bases). The CDR3 totals 13 residues. Between the trimmed V and J ends, which lost 2 bases and 9 bases, there was a span of 14 bases. Germline V gene sequence: CDR1 MNHNY, CDR2 SVGAGI (reference sequence). CDR3 in amino acids: CASSYGTRDGQYF. The DNA for the CDR3 is TGTGCCAGCAGTTACGGGACACGGGACGGGCAGTACTTC.